Reported below is one TCR beta chain. At one end the junction does not follow the germline gene, possibly because of a read error. The data originate from a study of blood T cell repertoires in COVID-19. From germline, CDR1 is MNHEY and CDR2 SVGAGI. The length of the CDR3 is 12 residues. Patients from Seattle were sampled longitudinally, starting during active infection. The method was immunoSEQ multiplex PCR; TCRdb's version includes in-frame clones alone and lacks a portion of them. The data show under 200,000 clones, roughly 90% seen once. The TCR originated in a man aged 18 to 35 with COVID-19, enrolled during active disease. This sequence joins TRBV6-5 and TRBJ1-6, with D unclear. The sequenced sample was peripheral blood. CDR3 protein: CASSPYDSPLHF. As DNA, the CDR3 is TGTGCCAGCAGTCCCTATGATTCACCCCTCCACTTT.